This T cell receptor (beta chain) is drawn from a study of technical replicates of blood from a few donors. Trimming cost V 4 bases and J 0 bases; bases outside gene matches: 5. Germline lookup yields CDR1 SGDLS and CDR2 YYNGEE. CDR3 length: 16 residues. Assay used: immunoSEQ multiplex PCR; TCRdb lists only in-frame clones, some missing. The sample carries 50,000 to 80,000 clones, 65% to 90% recorded once. The sample taken for sequencing was PBMCs. This sequence was found in a human donor in good health. Some clones in this sample may be carry-over from other donors' samples. The chain uses TRBV9 and TRBJ2-3; 10 bases are shared with TRBD2. DNA of the CDR3: TGTGCCAGCAGCCAAGGGACTAGCGAGAGCACAGATACGCAGTATTTT. Its protein product is CASSQGTSESTDTQYF.